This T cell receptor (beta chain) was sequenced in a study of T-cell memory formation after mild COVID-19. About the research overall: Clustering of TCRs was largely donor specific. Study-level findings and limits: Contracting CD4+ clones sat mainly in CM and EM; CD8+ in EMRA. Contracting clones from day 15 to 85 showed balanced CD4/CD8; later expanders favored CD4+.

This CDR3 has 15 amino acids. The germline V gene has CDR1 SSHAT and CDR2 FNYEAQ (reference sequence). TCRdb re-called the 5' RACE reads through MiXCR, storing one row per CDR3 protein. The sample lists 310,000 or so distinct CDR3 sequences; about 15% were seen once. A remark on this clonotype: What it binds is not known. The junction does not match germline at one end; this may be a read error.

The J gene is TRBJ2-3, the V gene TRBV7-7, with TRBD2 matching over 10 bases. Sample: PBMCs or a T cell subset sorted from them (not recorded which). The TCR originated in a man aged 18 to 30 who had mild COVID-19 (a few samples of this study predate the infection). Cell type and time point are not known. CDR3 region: CASSRSGGSADTQYF. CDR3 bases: TGTGCTAGCAGCCGTAGCGGGGGGAGCGCGGATACGCAGTATTTT.